The T cell receptor beta chain described here comes from a study of beta chain features in type 1 diabetes. Findings and limits, study-wide: Moderately but significantly shorter TCRB CDR3s were found in Type 1 diabetes patients in all four CD4+ subsets. There were fewer insertions and more deletions at the VDJ junctions of type 1 diabetes patients. The study found that naive, central memory and Treg TCRB repertoires appeared more similar in patients than in healthy donors. Equally in patients and controls, shorter templates might have been favored by PCR.

The CDR3 has 14 amino acids. Trimming removed 3 bases from V and 1 base from J; junction bases left unmatched: 3. Germline V CDR1 and CDR2: SGHRS, YFSETQ. What was sequenced were expressed TCRB transcripts, since all of the isolated RNA had been reverse transcribed. This table comes from immunoSEQ multiplex PCR, and its TCRdb copy is limited to in-frame clones, with some not included. The table shows some 330,000 clones, with roughly an eighth occurring only once. This clone is a singleton in its sample. The antigen is not known. The material sequenced was naive CD4+ T cells from blood. The sequence was collected from a woman aged 18 to 35 with type 1 diabetes. The J gene is TRBJ2-5, the V gene TRBV5-1, with 7 nucleotides matching TRBD1. The CDR3 DNA follows: TGCGCCAGCAGCTCACAGGGGATCCAAGAGACCCAGTACTTC. Encoded protein: CASSSQGIQETQYF. Full variable domain (remainder filled in from reference TRBV5-1 and TRBJ2-5): KAGVTQTPRYLIKTRGQQVTLSCSPISGHRSVSWYQQTPGQGLQFLFEYFSETQRNKGNFPGRFSGRQFSNSRSEMNVSTLELGDSALYLCASSSQGIQETQYFGPGTRLLVL.